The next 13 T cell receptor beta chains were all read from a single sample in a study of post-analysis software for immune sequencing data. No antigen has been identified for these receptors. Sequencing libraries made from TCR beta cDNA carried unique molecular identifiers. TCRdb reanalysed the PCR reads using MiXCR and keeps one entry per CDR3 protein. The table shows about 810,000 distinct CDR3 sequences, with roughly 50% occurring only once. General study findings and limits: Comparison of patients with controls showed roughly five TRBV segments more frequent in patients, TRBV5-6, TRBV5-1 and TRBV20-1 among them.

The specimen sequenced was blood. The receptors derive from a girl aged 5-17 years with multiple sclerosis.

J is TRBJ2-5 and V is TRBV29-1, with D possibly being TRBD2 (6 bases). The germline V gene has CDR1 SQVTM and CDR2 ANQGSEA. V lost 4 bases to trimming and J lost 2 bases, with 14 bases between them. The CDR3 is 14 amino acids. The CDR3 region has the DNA TGCAGCGTTGCACAGCTGGCGGGGCAAGAGACCCAGTACTTC. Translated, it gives CSVAQLAGQETQYF.

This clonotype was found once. The DNA of the CDR3 is TGTGCCAGCAGTGAGTCACTAGCGGGAGGTGCCCCGAACACCGGGGAGCTGTTTTTT. Amino acid sequence: CASSESLAGGAPNTGELFF. V and J are TRBV2 and TRBJ2-2; TRBD2 agrees at 12 bases. This CDR3 spans 19 amino acids. V was pared by 3 bases and J by 0 bases, with 8 bases of the junction left unmatched. Germline V gene sequence: CDR1 SNHLY, CDR2 FYNNEI.

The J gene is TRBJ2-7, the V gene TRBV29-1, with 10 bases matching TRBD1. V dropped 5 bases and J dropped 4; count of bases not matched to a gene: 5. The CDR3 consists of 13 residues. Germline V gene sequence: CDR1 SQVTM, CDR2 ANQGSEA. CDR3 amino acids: CSVWGQGIYEQYF. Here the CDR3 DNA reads TGCAGCGTTTGGGGACAGGGGATTTACGAGCAGTACTTC.

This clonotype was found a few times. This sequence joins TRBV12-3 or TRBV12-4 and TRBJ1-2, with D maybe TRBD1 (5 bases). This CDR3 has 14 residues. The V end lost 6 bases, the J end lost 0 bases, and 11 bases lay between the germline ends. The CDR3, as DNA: TGTGCCAGCAGACGAGGGGCGACTAACTATGGCTACACCTTC. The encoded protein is CASRRGATNYGYTF.

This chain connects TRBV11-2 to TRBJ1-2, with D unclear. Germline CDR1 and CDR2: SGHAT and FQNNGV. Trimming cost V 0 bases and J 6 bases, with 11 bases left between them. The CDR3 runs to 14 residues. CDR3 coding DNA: TGTGCCAGCAGCTTAGACTGGGGTGGGGATGGCTACACCTTC. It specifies CASSLDWGGDGYTF.

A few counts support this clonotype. The CDR3 bases are TGTGCCAGTAGTATACCACAGGGTTCGGCGAACACCGGGGAGCTGTTTTTT. It yields the protein CASSIPQGSANTGELFF. J is TRBJ2-2 and V is TRBV19; D might be TRBD1 (6 bases). Trimming took 2 bases from V and 0 from J, leaving 13 bases between them. The CDR3 loop spans 17 amino acids. In germline, CDR1 is LNHDA, CDR2 SQIVND (reference sequence).

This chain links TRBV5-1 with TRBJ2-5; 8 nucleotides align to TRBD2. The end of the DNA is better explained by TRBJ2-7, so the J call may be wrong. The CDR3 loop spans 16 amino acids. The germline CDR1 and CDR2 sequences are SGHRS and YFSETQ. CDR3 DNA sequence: TGCGCCAGCAGCAGGATAGCGGGGTCCCAAACCTACGAGCAGTACTTC. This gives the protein CASSRIAGSQTYEQYF.

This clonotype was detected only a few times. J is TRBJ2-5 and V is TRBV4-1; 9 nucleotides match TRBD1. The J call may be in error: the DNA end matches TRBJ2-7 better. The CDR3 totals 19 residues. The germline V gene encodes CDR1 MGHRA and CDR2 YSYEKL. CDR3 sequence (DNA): TGCGCCAGCAGCCAAGCTTCGGAGGGTTTCGGGACAGGGACCTACGAGCAGTACTTC. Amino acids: CASSQASEGFGTGTYEQYF.

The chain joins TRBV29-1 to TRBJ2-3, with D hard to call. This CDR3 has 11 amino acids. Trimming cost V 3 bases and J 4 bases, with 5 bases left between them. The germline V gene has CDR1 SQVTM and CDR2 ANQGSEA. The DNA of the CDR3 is TGCAGCGTTGAGAGCTCAGATACGCAGTATTTT. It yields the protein CSVESSDTQYF.

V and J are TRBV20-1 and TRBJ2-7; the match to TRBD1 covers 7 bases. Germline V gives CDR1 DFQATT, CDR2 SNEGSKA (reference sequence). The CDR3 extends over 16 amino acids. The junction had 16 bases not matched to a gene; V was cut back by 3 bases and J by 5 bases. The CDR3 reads CSASSLGTAIVHEQYF. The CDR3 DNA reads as TGCAGTGCTAGCTCCCTGGGGACAGCGATCGTCCACGAGCAGTACTTC.

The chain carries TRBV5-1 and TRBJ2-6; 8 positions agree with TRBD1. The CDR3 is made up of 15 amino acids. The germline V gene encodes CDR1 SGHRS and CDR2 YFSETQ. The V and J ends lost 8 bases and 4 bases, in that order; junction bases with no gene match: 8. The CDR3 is CASKAGGSGANVLTF. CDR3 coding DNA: TGCGCCAGTAAAGCAGGGGGCTCGGGGGCCAACGTCCTGACTTTC.

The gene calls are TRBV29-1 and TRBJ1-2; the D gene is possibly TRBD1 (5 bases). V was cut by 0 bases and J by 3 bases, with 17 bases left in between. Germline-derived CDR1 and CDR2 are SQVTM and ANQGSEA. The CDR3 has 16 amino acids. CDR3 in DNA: TGCAGCGTTGAAGATTCCCTTATTGAGACAGACTATGGCTACACCTTC. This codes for CSVEDSLIETDYGYTF.

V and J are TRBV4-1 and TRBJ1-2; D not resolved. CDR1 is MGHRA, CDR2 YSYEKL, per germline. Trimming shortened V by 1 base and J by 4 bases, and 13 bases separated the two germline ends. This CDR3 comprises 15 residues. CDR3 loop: CASSQVEQTSYGYTF. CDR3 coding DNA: TGCGCCAGCAGCCAAGTAGAACAGACGTCCTATGGCTACACCTTC.